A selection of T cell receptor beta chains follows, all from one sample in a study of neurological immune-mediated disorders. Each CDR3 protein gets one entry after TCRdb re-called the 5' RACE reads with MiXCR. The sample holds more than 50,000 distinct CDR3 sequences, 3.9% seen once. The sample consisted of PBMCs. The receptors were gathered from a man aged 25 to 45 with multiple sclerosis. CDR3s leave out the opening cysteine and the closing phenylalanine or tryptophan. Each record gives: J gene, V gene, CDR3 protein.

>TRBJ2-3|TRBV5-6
ASSSGGGGTDTQY
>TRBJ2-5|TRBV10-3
AIRTGARETQY
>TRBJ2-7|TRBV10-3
AISDASGGPLEQY
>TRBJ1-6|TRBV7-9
ASSPTGVGPYNSPLH
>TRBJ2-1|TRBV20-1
SASRGSYNEQF
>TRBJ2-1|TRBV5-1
ASSSLAGGPNEQF
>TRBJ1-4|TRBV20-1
SASNSLNEKLF
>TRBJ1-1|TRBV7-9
ASSLLSPPNTEAF
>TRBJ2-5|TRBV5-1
ASSTGTSYPGETQY
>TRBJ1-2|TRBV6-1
ASNGIYGYT